Listed here is a single TCR beta chain. Authors' data handling: Reference gene primer amplification gave nucleated cell count estimates. The table came from immunoSEQ multiplex PCR; TCRdb's copy has only in-frame clones and leaves some out. From that table come the V and J calls and clone size; the DNA was used to work out D and trimming. The sample consists of 60,000 to 85,000 clones, 80% of them appearing once. The sample originates from a study of blood T cell repertoires in COVID-19. V gave up 4 bases and J gave up 0 bases; unmatched junction bases: 4. Germline V gene sequence: CDR1 SGHRS, CDR2 YFSETQ. The CDR3 extends over 15 amino acids.

This sequence originates from a human donor in a cohort sampled during active COVID-19. This chain links TRBV5-1 with TRBJ1-5; 7 bases agree with TRBD1. The sequencing input was peripheral blood. CDR3 coding DNA: TGCGCCAGCAGCATAGGGGGCAGTAGCAATCAGCCCCAGCATTTT. Amino acid sequence: CASSIGGSSNQPQHF.